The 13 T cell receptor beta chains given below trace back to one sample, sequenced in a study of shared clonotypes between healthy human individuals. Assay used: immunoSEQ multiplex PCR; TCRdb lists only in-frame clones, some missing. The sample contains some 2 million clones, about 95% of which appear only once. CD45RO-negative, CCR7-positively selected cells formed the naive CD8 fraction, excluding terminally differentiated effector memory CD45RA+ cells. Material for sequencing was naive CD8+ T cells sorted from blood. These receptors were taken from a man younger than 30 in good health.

The CDR3 loop reads CASSETFYEQYF. As DNA, the CDR3 is TGTGCCAGCAGCGAGACCTTCTACGAGCAGTACTTC. The J gene is TRBJ2-7, the V gene TRBV28; no firm D call. The CDR3 has 12 amino acids. Trimming removed 6 bases from V and 3 bases from J, with 9 bases in between. Germline values: CDR1 MDHEN, CDR2 SYDVKM. Full variable domain (missing parts from reference TRBV28 and TRBJ2-7): DVKVTQSSRYLVKRTGEKVFLECVQDMDHENMFWYRQDPGLGLRLIYFSYDVKMKEKGDIPEGYSVSREKKERFSLILESASTNQTSMYLCASSETFYEQYFGPGTRLTVT.

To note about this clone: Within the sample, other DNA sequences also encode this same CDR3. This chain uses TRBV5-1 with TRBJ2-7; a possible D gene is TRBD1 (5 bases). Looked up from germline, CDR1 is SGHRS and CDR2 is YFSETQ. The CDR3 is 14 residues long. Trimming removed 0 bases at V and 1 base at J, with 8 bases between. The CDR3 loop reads CASSLGDRSYEQYF. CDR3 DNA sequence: TGCGCCAGCAGCTTGGGAGACAGATCCTACGAGCAGTACTTC. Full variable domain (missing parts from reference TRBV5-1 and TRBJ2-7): KAGVTQTPRYLIKTRGQQVTLSCSPISGHRSVSWYQQTPGQGLQFLFEYFSETQRNKGNFPGRFSGRQFSNSRSEMNVSTLELGDSALYLCASSLGDRSYEQYFGPGTRLTVT.

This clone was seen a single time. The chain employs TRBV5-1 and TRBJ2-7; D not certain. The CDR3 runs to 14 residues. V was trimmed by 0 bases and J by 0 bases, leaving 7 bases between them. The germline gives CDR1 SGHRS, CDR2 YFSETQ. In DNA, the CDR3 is TGCGCCAGCAGCTTGGGGTCCAGCTCCTACGAGCAGTACTTC. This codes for CASSLGSSSYEQYF.

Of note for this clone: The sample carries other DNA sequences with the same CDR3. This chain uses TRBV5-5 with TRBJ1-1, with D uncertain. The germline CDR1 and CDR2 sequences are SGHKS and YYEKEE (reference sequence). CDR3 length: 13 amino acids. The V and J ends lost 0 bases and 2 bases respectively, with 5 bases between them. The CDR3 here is CASSLDANTEAFF. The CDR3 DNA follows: TGTGCCAGCAGCTTGGACGCTAACACTGAAGCTTTCTTT.

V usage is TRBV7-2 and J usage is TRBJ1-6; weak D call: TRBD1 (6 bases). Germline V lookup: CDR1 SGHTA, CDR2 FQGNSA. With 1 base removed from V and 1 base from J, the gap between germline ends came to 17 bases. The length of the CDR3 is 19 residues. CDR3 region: CASSLGVPRGGSYNSPLHF. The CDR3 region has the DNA TGTGCCAGCAGCTTAGGGGTCCCCCGAGGGGGGTCCTATAATTCACCCCTCCACTTT.

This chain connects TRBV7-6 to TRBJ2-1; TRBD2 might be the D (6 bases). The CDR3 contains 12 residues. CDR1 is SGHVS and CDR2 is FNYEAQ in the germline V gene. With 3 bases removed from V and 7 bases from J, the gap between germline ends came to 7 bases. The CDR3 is CASSFGRNEQFF. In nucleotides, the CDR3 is TGTGCCAGCAGCTTTGGGAGGAATGAGCAGTTCTTC.

The chain's CDR3 is CASSYSQGLSSPLHF. The CDR3 region has the DNA TGTGCCAGCAGTTACTCGCAGGGTCTCTCTTCACCCCTCCACTTT. This chain links TRBV6-5 with TRBJ1-6; D perhaps matches TRBD1 (5 bases). The CDR3 loop spans 15 amino acids. V was cut by 0 bases and J by 9 bases, with 12 bases left in between. In germline, CDR1 is MNHEY, CDR2 SVGAGI.

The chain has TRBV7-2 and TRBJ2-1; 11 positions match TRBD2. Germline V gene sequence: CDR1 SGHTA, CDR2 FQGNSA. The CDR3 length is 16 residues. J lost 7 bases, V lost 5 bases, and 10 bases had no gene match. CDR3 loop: CASSLGGLAGLNEQFF. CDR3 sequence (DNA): TGTGCCAGCAGCCTAGGAGGACTAGCGGGTTTGAATGAGCAGTTCTTC.

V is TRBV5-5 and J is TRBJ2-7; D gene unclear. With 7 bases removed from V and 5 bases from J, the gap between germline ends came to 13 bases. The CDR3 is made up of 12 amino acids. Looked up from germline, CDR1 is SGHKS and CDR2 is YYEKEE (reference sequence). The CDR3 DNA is TGTGCCAGCGGTGTGGGTACGGACGAGCAGTACTTC. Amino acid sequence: CASGVGTDEQYF.

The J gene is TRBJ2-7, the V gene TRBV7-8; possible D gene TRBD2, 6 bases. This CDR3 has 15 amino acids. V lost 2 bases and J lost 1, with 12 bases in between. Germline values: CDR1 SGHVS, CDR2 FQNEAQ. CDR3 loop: CASSLIAGTSYEQYF. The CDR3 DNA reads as TGTGCCAGCAGCTTAATCGCGGGAACGTCCTACGAGCAGTACTTC. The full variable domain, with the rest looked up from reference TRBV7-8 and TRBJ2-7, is GAGVSQSPRYKVAKRGQDVALRCDPISGHVSLFWYQQALGQGPEFLTYFQNEAQLDKSGLPSDRFFAERPEGSVSTLKIQRTQQEDSAVYLCASSLIAGTSYEQYFGPGTRLTVT.

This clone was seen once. The CDR3 sequence is CASSKLTENYTF. Written as DNA, the CDR3 is TGTGCCAGCAGCAAATTGACCGAGAACTACACCTTC. The chain carries TRBV7-8 and TRBJ1-2, with D hard to call. V was pared by 5 bases and J by 10 bases, with 14 bases between. The CDR3 is 12 residues long. The V gene's germline CDR1 is SGHVS and CDR2 FQNEAQ.

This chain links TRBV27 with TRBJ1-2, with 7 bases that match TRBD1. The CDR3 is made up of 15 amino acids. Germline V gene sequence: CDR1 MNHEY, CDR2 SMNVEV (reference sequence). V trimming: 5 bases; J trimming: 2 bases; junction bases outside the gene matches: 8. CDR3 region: CASSPHPQGNYGYTF. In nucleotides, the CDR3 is TGTGCCAGCAGTCCCCACCCACAGGGGAACTATGGCTACACCTTC.

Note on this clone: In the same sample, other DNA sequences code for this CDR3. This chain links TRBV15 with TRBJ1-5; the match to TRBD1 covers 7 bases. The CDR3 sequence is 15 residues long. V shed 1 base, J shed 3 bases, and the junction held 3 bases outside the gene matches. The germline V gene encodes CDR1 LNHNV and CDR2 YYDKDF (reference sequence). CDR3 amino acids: CATSRVTGSNQPQHF. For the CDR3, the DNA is TGTGCCACCAGCAGAGTGACAGGGTCCAATCAGCCCCAGCATTTT.